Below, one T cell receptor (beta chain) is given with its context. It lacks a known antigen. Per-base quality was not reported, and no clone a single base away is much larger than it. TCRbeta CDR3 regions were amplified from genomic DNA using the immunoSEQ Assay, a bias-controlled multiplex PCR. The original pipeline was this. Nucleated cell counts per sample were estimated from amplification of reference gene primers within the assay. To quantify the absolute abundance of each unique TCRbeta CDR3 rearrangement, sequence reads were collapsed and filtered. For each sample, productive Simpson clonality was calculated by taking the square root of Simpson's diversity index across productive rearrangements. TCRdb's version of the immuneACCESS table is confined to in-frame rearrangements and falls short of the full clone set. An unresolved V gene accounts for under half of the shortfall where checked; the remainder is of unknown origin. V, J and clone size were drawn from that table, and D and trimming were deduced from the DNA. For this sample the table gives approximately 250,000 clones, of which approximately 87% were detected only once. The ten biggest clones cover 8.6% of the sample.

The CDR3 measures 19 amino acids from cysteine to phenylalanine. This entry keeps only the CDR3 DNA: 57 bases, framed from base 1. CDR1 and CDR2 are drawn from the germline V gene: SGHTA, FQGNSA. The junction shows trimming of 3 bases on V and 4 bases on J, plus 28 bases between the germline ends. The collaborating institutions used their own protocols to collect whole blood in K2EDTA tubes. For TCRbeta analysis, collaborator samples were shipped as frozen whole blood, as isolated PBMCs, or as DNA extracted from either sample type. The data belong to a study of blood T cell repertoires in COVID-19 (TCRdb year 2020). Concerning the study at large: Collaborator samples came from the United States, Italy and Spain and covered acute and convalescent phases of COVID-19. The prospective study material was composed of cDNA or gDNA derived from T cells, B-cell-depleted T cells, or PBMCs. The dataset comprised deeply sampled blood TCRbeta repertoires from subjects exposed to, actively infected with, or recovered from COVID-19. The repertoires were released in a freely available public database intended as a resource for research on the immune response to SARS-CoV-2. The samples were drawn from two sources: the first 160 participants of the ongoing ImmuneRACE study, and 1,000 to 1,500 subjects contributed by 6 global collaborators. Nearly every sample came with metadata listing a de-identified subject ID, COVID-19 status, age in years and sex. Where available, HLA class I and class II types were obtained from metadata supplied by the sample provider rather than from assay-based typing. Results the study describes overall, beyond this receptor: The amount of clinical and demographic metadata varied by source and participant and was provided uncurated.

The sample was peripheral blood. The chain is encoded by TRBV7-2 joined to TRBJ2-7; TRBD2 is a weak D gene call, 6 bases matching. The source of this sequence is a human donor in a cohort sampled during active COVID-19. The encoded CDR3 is CASSLAPRRLVGESYEQYF. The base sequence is TGTGCCAGCAGCTTGGCCCCGCGTCGACTAGTTGGGGAATCTTACGAGCAGTACTTC.